These T cell receptor beta chains were read from a single sample in a study of T cell responses to AZD1222 COVID-19 vaccine. Only in-frame clones appear in the TCRdb table, and some are missing; sequencing was by immunoSEQ multiplex PCR. Here the sample spans about 150,000 clones, more than 85% being singletons. This sample comprised peripheral blood, obtained on day 0 of AZD1222 vaccination. The receptors originated from an adult in good health. The conserved cysteine and the conserved F or W are not part of the CDR3 here. A D gene is named only where the DNA matches it firmly.

TRBJ1-2 TRBV30 - AWSVDSLHYGYT
TRBJ2-1 TRBV12-3/TRBV12-4 - ASSLQFAQF
TRBJ2-1 TRBV7-3 TRBD1 ASSLDRGLNNEQF
TRBJ2-7 TRBV7-8 TRBD1 ASSSGTGTYEQY
TRBJ1-1 TRBV15 - ATSPTPGTEAF
TRBJ2-3 TRBV5-6 TRBD2 ASRYSGGSGTDTQY
TRBJ1-4 TRBV5-1 TRBD1 ASSPPPGGGSEKLF
TRBJ2-7 TRBV5-4 TRBD2 ASSLGGGYEQY
TRBJ2-1 TRBV4-3 TRBD1 ASSLVDQGDNEQF
TRBJ1-2 TRBV20-1 - SASRDILWT
TRBJ2-2 TRBV9 - ASSVTGNTGELF
TRBJ1-2 TRBV28 - ASSLLQGSLSYT
TRBJ1-1 TRBV12-3/TRBV12-4 TRBD1 ASRPPGGTEAF
TRBJ2-1 TRBV14 TRBD2 ASSRELAGLDEQF
TRBJ2-7 TRBV5-1 TRBD1 ASSPPDRSRNEQY
TRBJ2-3 TRBV7-2 - ASAVGSSTDTQY
TRBJ1-2 TRBV7-9 TRBD1 ASSLAGGANGYT
TRBJ1-2 TRBV5-6 TRBD1 ASSLQGAGAGYT
TRBJ2-2 TRBV2 - ASSQVKPSTGELF
TRBJ2-6 TRBV13 - ASRLLMSGANVLT
TRBJ1-2 TRBV12-3/TRBV12-4 - ASSLGQNYGYT
TRBJ1-2 TRBV6-2/TRBV6-3 TRBD1 ASSRPGGYGYT
TRBJ2-3 TRBV7-9 - ASREMVDTQY
TRBJ2-5 TRBV11-3 - ASSRDKLRVTQY
TRBJ1-5 TRBV11-2 - ASSLDQLGNQPQH
TRBJ1-1 TRBV7-9 - ASSHGPPEAF
TRBJ2-1 TRBV7-2 - ASSSFYDEQF
TRBJ2-1 TRBV5-5 - ASHLSQGWVQSSYNEQF
TRBJ1-5 TRBV6-1 - ASSERVGQPQH
TRBJ1-2 TRBV10-3 TRBD1 AISEGQGYGYT
TRBJ2-1 TRBV13 TRBD2 ASSLGPTSGGIAVLNEQF
TRBJ2-5 TRBV4-3 - ASSQAPGETQY
TRBJ2-1 TRBV7-9 TRBD2 ASSLDSGGRRNEQF